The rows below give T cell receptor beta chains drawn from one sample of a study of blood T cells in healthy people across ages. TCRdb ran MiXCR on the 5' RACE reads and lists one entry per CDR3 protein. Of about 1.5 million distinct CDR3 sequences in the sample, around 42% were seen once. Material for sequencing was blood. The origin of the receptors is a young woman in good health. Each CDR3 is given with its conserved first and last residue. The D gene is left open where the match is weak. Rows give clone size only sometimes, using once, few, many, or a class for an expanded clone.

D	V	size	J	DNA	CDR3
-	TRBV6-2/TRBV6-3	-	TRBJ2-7	TGTGCCAGCAGTTACTTTCGGGGGCCATACGAGCAGTACTTC	CASSYFRGPYEQYF
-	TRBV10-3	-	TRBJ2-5	TGTGCCATCAGTGAGTCTCTCATGGAGACCCAGTACTTC	CAISESLMETQYF
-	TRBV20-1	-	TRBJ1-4	TGCAGTGCTAGTTGGGGCGCAACTAATGAAAAACTGTTTTTT	CSASWGATNEKLFF
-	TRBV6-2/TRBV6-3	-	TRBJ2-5	TGTGCCAGCAGTTCCAGCGGAGATTACAATGAGCAGTACTTC	CASSSSGDYNEQYF
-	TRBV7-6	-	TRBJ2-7	TGTGCCAGCAGCCGGCCAGGTCACTACAATGAGCAGTACTTC	CASSRPGHYNEQYF
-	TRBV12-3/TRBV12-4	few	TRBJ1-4	TGTGCCAGCAACTGGAGATCAACTAATGAAAAACTGTTTTTT	CASNWRSTNEKLFF
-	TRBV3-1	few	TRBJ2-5	TGTGCCAGCAGCCAAGATTTATGGAAGAACGGCTCCAAACAAGAGACCCAGTACTTC	CASSQDLWKNGSKQETQYF
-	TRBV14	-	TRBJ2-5	TGTGCCAGCAGCGACAGGTCTGTCAACCAAGAGACCCAGTACTTC	CASSDRSVNQETQYF
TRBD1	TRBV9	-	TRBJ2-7	TGTGCCAGCAGCGGACAGGGGAATGGATACGAGCAGTACTTC	CASSGQGNGYEQYF
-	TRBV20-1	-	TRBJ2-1	TGCAGTGCTAGCAACGCGGGGCCAGGAGATGAGCAGTTCTTC	CSASNAGPGDEQFF
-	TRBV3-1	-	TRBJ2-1	TGTGCCAGCAGCCCCGGACTTTCGGATGAGCAGTTCTTC	CASSPGLSDEQFF
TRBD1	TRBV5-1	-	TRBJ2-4	TGCGCCAGCAGCTTGGGGGGGACCGGGACAGGGGAGAACATTCAGTACTTC	CASSLGGTGTGENIQYF
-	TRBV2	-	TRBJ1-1	TGTGCCAGCAGTGAAGCGCACAGGGTTGCCACTGAAGCTTTCTTT	CASSEAHRVATEAFF
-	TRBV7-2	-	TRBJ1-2	TGTGCCAGCAGCTTAGTCAGGGCTCCTAACTATGGCTACACCTTC	CASSLVRAPNYGYTF
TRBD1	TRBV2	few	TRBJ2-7	TGTGCCAGCAGCCCGACAGGGGGCGTAATGGTTGAGCAGTACTTC	CASSPTGGVMVEQYF
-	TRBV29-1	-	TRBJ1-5	TGCAGCGTTACCTCCGGGACGGTTAATCAGCCCCAGCATTTT	CSVTSGTVNQPQHF
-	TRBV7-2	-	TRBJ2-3	TGTGCCAGCAACCCCAGGGCTTTGACAGATACGCAGTATTTT	CASNPRALTDTQYF
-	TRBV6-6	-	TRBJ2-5	TGTGCCAGCATGGGGCGGGCCCCATGGGAGACCCAGTACTTC	CASMGRAPWETQYF
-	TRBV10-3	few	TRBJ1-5	TGTGCCATCAGTGATGCAGGGGATCAGCCCCAGCATTTT	CAISDAGDQPQHF
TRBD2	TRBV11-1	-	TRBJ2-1	TGTGCCAGCAGCCCAGGACTAGCGGGAGGATTCTACAATGAGCAGTTCTTC	CASSPGLAGGFYNEQFF
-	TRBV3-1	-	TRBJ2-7	TGTGCCAGCAGCCAAGGGGCGGGGCCTAAAAATGAGCAGTACTTC	CASSQGAGPKNEQYF
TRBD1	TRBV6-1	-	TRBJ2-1	TGTGCCAGCACTGGGACAGCCGTTAACAATGAGCAGTTCTTC	CASTGTAVNNEQFF
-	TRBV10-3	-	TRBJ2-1	TGTGCCATCAGTGGGTCGATGGGTGAGCAGTTCTTC	CAISGSMGEQFF
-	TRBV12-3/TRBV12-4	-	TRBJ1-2	TGTGCCAACAGTTTGTGGGGGAGCGGCTACACCTTC	CANSLWGSGYTF
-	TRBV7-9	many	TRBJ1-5	TGTGCCAGCAGCTTAGAAGGGGGGAGCAATCAGCCCCAGCATTTT	CASSLEGGSNQPQHF